This TCR beta chain is from a study of naive and memory T cell subsets. Whole-study findings and limits: No ground truth validated the naive and memory repertoire findings. Naive repertoires, especially CD8, held a few larger clonotypes, possibly memory cells re-expressing CD45RA. In naive cells, over 90% of TCR sequences were seen only once. Gini index rose across naive, CM, EM and EMRA in CD4 and CD8.

The beta constant-region primer was an equimolar mix of two oligonucleotides covering TRBC1 and TRBC2. Ligated cDNA was amplified by four rounds of PCR with nested alpha and beta constant-region primers and SP2. TCRdb re-called the UMI-ligation and nested PCR reads through MiXCR, storing one row per CDR3 protein. The top ten hold just over 0.13% of the sample, which has tens of thousands of distinct CDR3 sequences, approximately 10% seen once. Cells stained for CD3, CD4, CD8, CD45RA, CD27 and viability were sorted into four CD45RA/CD27 subsets. About this clonotype itself: Its antigen is unknown.

Germline CDR1 MNHNS, CDR2 SASEGT. The V segment lost 6 bases and the J segment 7 bases; nucleotides outside the gene matches: 12. The CDR3 has 15 amino acids. This clonotype originated in a human donor in good health. The sequencing input was naive CD4+ T cells from blood. V gene TRBV6-1 combines with J gene TRBJ1-5; 7 bases map to TRBD1. In DNA form, the CDR3 reads TGTGCCAGCAGCCCGCAACAGGGGCTGCAGCAGCCCCAGCATTTT. Amino acids: CASSPQQGLQQPQHF.